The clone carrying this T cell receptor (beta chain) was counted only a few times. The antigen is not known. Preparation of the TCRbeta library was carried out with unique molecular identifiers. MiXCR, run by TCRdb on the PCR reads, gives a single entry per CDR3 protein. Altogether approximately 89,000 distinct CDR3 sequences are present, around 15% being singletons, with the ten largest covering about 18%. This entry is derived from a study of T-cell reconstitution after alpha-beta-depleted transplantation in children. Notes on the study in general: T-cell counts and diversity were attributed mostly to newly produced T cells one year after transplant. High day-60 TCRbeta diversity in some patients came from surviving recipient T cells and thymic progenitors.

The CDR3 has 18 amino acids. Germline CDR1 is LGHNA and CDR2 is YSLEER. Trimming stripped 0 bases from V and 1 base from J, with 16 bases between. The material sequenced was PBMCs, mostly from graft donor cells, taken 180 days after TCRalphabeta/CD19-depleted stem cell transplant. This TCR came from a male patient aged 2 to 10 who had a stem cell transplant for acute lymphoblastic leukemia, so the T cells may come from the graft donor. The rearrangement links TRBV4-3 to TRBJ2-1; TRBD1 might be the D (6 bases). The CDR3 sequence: CASSQEPQGFSSYNEQFF. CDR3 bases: TGCGCCAGCAGCCAAGAGCCACAGGGATTCAGTTCCTACAATGAGCAGTTCTTC.